The clone carrying this T cell receptor beta chain was detected only once. This CDR3 has 15 residues. Trimming cost V 0 bases and J 4 bases, with 12 bases left between them. Germline CDR1 reads LNHDA; CDR2 reads SQIVND (reference sequence). TCRdb keeps only in-frame clones here, not all; method: immunoSEQ multiplex PCR. The sample has 88,000 or so clones, 70% to 90% seen once; the top ten hold approximately 6.8%. The source of the sample is a study of blood T cell repertoires in COVID-19. The clonotype was recovered from a man aged 55 to 70 with acute or convalescent COVID-19. Sequenced input: peripheral blood. This chain uses TRBV19 with TRBJ1-1; D might be TRBD1 (5 bases). This CDR3 is CASSIEGSGGTEAFF. CDR3 DNA sequence: TGTGCCAGTAGTATAGAGGGGTCCGGGGGCACTGAAGCTTTCTTT.